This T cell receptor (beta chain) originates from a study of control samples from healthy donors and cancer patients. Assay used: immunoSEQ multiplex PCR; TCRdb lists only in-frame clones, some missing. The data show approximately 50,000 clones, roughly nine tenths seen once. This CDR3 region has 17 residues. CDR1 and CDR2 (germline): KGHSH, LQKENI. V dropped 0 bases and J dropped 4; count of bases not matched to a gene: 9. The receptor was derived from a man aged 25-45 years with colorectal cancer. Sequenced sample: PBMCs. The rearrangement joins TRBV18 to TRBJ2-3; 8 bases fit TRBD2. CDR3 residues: CASSPPGGLVEPDTQYF. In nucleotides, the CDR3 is TGTGCCAGCTCACCACCAGGGGGACTAGTAGAGCCAGATACGCAGTATTTT.